This T cell receptor (beta chain) was recovered during a study of blood T cell repertoires in COVID-19. The wider study: Acute-phase and convalescent COVID-19 samples originated in the United States, Italy and Spain.

Under the authors' procedure: Quantification of nucleated cells was approximated via reference gene primer amplification. TCRdb keeps only in-frame clones here, not all; method: immunoSEQ multiplex PCR. The V and J calls and clone size were taken over from that table, and D and trimming were inferred from the DNA. The sample lists around 430,000 clones, 88% seen once, with around 13% in the top ten. The germline V gene has CDR1 LNHDA and CDR2 SQIVND (reference sequence). The CDR3 length is 13 residues. Losses at the gene ends were 2 bases for V and 8 bases for J; bases not matched to a gene: 3. During active infection, Seattle patients enrolled and were then monitored through disease.

This TCR was sampled from a woman aged 45-65 years with COVID-19, enrolled during active disease. This chain uses TRBV19 with TRBJ1-2, with 9 bases lining up with TRBD1. Sequenced: peripheral blood. As DNA, the CDR3 is TGTGCCAGTAGTATAAACAGGGGGCTCGGCTACACCTTC. Amino acid sequence: CASSINRGLGYTF. Supplemented by reference TRBV19 and TRBJ1-2, the full variable domain reads DGGITQSPKYLFRKEGQNVTLSCEQNLNHDAMYWYRQDPGQGLRLIYYSQIVNDFQKGDIAEGYSVSREKKESFPLTVTSAQKNPTAFYLCASSINRGLGYTFGSGTRLTVV.